Listed here are 32 T cell receptor beta chains from one sample, sequenced in a study of Graves' ophthalmopathy and Graves' hyperthyroidism. The authors amplified TCR beta CDR3 regions, and they did so from RNA transcripts for repertoire sequencing. First-round RT-PCR used HTBI primers; second-round multiplex PCR followed. TCRdb reprocessed the multiplex PCR reads with MiXCR, giving one entry per CDR3 protein. Here the sample spans about 620,000 distinct CDR3 sequences, 22% being singletons. The sample was peripheral blood. These receptors all come from a woman aged 18-29 years with stable Graves' hyperthyroidism. Some clones in this sample may be carry-over from other donors' samples.

V usage is TRBV9 and J usage is TRBJ2-5, with D possibly matching TRBD1 (6 bases). The length of the CDR3 is 15 residues. The ends were cut back, 4 bases at V and 0 bases at J, with 13 bases in the middle. Looked up from germline, CDR1 is SGDLS and CDR2 is YYNGEE. The CDR3 loop reads CASSPGQLYQETQYF. CDR3 coding DNA: TGTGCCAGCAGCCCCGGACAGCTGTACCAAGAGACCCAGTACTTC.

This clonotype showed up just a few times. Being one base from a much bigger clone, this may be a read error. The gene calls are TRBV9 and TRBJ2-5; 8 bases line up with TRBD2. The V and J ends lost 0 bases and 4 bases, in that order; junction bases with no gene match: 2. Germline values: CDR1 SGDLS, CDR2 YYNGEE. The length of the CDR3 is 14 residues. The CDR3 is CASSVGLAGETQYF. In nucleotides, the CDR3 is TGTGCCAGCAGCGTAGGGCTAGCGGGAGAGACCCAGTACTTC.

The chain is built from TRBV6-1 and TRBJ2-4; D is undetermined. The CDR3 is made up of 13 amino acids. Germline V lookup: CDR1 MNHNS, CDR2 SASEGT. With 4 bases removed from V and 4 bases from J, the gap between germline ends came to 8 bases. Here the CDR3 reads CASSGRPKNIQYF. Written as DNA, the CDR3 is TGTGCCAGCAGTGGACGGCCTAAAAACATTCAGTACTTC.

The J gene is TRBJ1-1, the V gene TRBV4-3; no definite D call. Germline-derived CDR1 and CDR2 are LGHNA and YSLEER. The CDR3 has 16 residues. Trimming left V 5 bases short and J 6 bases short, with 22 bases between. Here the CDR3 reads CASSEQLTDWSAEAFF. The CDR3 nucleotides are TGCGCCAGCAGCGAACAATTGACCGACTGGAGCGCTGAAGCTTTCTTT.

This clonotype was recorded many times. The rearrangement joins TRBV9 to TRBJ2-7, with D possibly being TRBD1 (5 bases). Germline CDR1 reads SGDLS; CDR2 reads YYNGEE. V was trimmed by 2 bases and J by 2 bases, leaving 11 bases between them. There are 14 residues in the CDR3. The CDR3 spells CASSVTDNPYEQYF. The CDR3 DNA sequence: TGTGCCAGCAGCGTGACAGACAACCCCTACGAGCAGTACTTC.

The chain has TRBV19 and TRBJ1-5; perhaps TRBD1 as D (5 bases). The V end was cut by 6 bases, the J end by 3 bases, with 15 bases between. The germline V gene encodes CDR1 LNHDA and CDR2 SQIVND (reference sequence). The CDR3 runs to 15 residues. The CDR3 region has the DNA TGTGCCAGTAGAACCCGGGACGGATACAATCAGCCCCAGCATTTT. This gives the protein CASRTRDGYNQPQHF.

This clonotype has at least ten counts. The V and J genes are TRBV20-1 and TRBJ2-7; a possible D gene is TRBD1 (5 bases). Trimming left V 1 base short and J 3 bases short, with 7 bases between. The CDR3 extends over 12 amino acids. Germline V CDR1 and CDR2: DFQATT, SNEGSKA (reference sequence). CDR3 bases: TGCAGTGCTAGAGCTGACAGCTACGAGCAGTACTTC. As protein: CSARADSYEQYF.

The chain recombines TRBV24-1 with TRBJ1-2, with D possibly being TRBD1 (5 bases). Germline loops: CDR1 KGHDR, CDR2 SFDVKD. V was cut by 2 bases and J by 8 bases, with 11 bases left in between. CDR3 length: 13 residues. The CDR3 region has the DNA TGTGCCACCAGTGATTCAGGGTTGGGCGGCTACACCTTC. Translating it yields CATSDSGLGGYTF.

V gene TRBV20-1 combines with J gene TRBJ2-5; D is ambiguous. Germline V gene data show CDR1 as DFQATT and CDR2 as SNEGSKA (reference sequence). This CDR3 spans 14 amino acids. V lost 1 base and J 1 base, leaving 10 bases between the germline ends. CDR3 sequence reads: CSARGHSPQETQYF. In DNA form, the CDR3 reads TGCAGTGCTAGAGGGCACTCCCCCCAAGAGACCCAGTACTTC.

This clonotype appeared a few times. J is TRBJ1-5 and V is TRBV24-1; D may be TRBD1 (5 bases). There are 19 residues in the CDR3. The V end was cut by 0 bases, the J end by 0 bases, with 17 bases between. Germline lookup yields CDR1 KGHDR and CDR2 SFDVKD. CDR3: CATSDLRSGRAYSNQPQHF. In DNA, the CDR3 is TGTGCCACCAGTGATTTGAGGTCCGGCAGGGCTTATAGCAATCAGCCCCAGCATTTT.

Ten or more counts support this clonotype. V usage is TRBV6-5 and J usage is TRBJ2-5; D gene ambiguous. Looked up from germline, CDR1 is MNHEY and CDR2 is SVGAGI. CDR3 length: 13 residues. Trimming removed 11 bases at V and 5 bases at J, with 18 bases between. The CDR3 spells CAGARTRMETQYF. CDR3 in DNA: TGTGCCGGAGCCCGGACGAGGATGGAGACCCAGTACTTC.

This clonotype was seen many times. The chain has TRBV7-3 and TRBJ2-5; possibly TRBD2 for D (6 bases). V lost 0 bases and J lost 5, with 13 bases in between. CDR1 SGHTA and CDR2 FQGTGA come from the germline V gene. The CDR3 is 15 amino acids. The CDR3 loop is CASSLTFGGLETQYF. Here the CDR3 DNA reads TGTGCCAGCAGCTTAACGTTCGGGGGATTGGAGACCCAGTACTTC.

Ten or more counts support this clonotype. The rearrangement links TRBV2 to TRBJ1-2, with 7 bases that match TRBD1. Per germline, CDR1 SNHLY and CDR2 FYNNEI. This CDR3 is built from 13 residues. The ends lost 6 bases at V and 3 bases at J; junction bases unmatched: 4. CDR3 nucleotides: TGTGCCAGCAGACAGGGGATTGACTATGGCTACACCTTC. This encodes CASRQGIDYGYTF.

This clonotype occurred many times. The chain has TRBV30 and TRBJ2-5; TRBD2 is a possible D gene (5 bases). V was shortened by 0 bases and J by 7 bases, with 9 bases between the two germline ends. This CDR3 is 12 amino acids long. CDR1 is GTSNPN and CDR2 is SVGIG in the germline V gene (reference sequence). Here the CDR3 reads CAWSVLVGTQYF. CDR3 in DNA: TGTGCCTGGAGTGTACTAGTGGGGACCCAGTACTTC.

The genes are TRBV11-2 and TRBJ1-1; D might be TRBD1 (5 bases). The germline V gene encodes CDR1 SGHAT and CDR2 FQNNGV. This CDR3 comprises 13 residues. Trimming pared 6 bases from V and 8 bases from J, leaving 16 bases between. CDR3 nucleotides: TGTGCCAGCAGTACGTCAGGGCTCCGGGAAGCTTTCTTT. Translation gives CASSTSGLREAFF.

This clonotype was detected only a few times. This sequence joins TRBV7-2 and TRBJ2-7, with D possibly being TRBD2 (5 bases). This CDR3 has 14 amino acids. V lost 2 bases, J lost 3 bases, and 11 bases lay in between. Germline V gives CDR1 SGHTA, CDR2 FQGNSA. The CDR3 reads CASSLNGILYEQYF. For the CDR3, the DNA is TGTGCCAGCAGCTTAAACGGGATCCTCTACGAGCAGTACTTC. The full variable domain, in which reference TRBV7-2 and TRBJ2-7 provide the parts outside the CDR3, is GAGVSQSPSNKVTEKGKDVELRCDPISGHTALYWYRQSLGQGLEFLIYFQGNSAPDKSGLPSDRFSAERTGGSVSTLTIQRTQQEDSAVYLCASSLNGILYEQYFGPGTRLTVT.

This clonotype was counted ten times or more. A junction end diverges from the germline sequence, so it may reflect a read error. V and J are TRBV11-2 and TRBJ1-1, with D hard to call. Germline V lookup: CDR1 SGHAT, CDR2 FQNNGV. CDR3 size: 14 residues. The CDR3 bases are TGTGCCAGCAGCCCGAGAACCGGGAGGGAAGAGCGAAAATTT. Protein sequence: CASSPRTGREERKF. Using reference TRBV11-2 and TRBJ1-1 for the parts outside the CDR3, the full variable domain is EAGVAQSPRYKIIEKRQSVAFWCNPISGHATLYWYQQILGQGPKLLIQFQNNGVVDDSQLPKDRFSAERLKGVDSTLKIQPAKLEDSAVYLCASSPRTGREERKFGQGTRLTVV.

This clonotype appeared many times. The rearrangement links TRBV6-1 to TRBJ1-2; TRBD1 agrees at 7 bases. CDR3 length: 13 residues. V lost 5 bases and J lost 6; bases outside the gene matches: 6. CDR1 and CDR2 (germline): MNHNS, SASEGT. The DNA for the CDR3 is TGTGCCAGCAGTCGACAGGGAGGGAATGGCTACACCTTC. It translates to CASSRQGGNGYTF.

This clonotype has a count of ten or more. The chain joins TRBV20-1 to TRBJ2-7; 7 bases match TRBD2. Germline V gene sequence: CDR1 DFQATT, CDR2 SNEGSKA (reference sequence). CDR3 length equals 14 residues. V lost 2 bases and J lost 7; bases outside the gene matches: 11. The CDR3 is CSARPTWGGIEQYF. The CDR3 DNA sequence: TGCAGTGCTAGACCCACTTGGGGGGGAATAGAGCAGTACTTC.

This clonotype showed up many times. The gene calls are TRBV6-1 and TRBJ2-7; 10 bases agree with TRBD1. Germline CDR1 reads MNHNS; CDR2 reads SASEGT. The CDR3 spans 16 residues. The V segment lost 5 bases and the J segment 0 bases; nucleotides outside the gene matches: 7. The CDR3 DNA is TGTGCCAGCAGTAATCCTCGGACAGGGGGCTCCTACGAGCAGTACTTC. This translates into CASSNPRTGGSYEQYF.

The V call is TRBV18, the J call TRBJ2-5, with a weak D call TRBD1 (6 bases). The CDR3 consists of 15 residues. Germline-derived CDR1 and CDR2 are KGHSH and LQKENI. The V end was cut by 3 bases, the J end by 5 bases, with 16 bases between. CDR3 sequence: CASSPRTVQRETQYF. CDR3 DNA: TGTGCCAGCTCACCTAGGACAGTCCAGAGGGAGACCCAGTACTTC.

This chain joins TRBV28 and TRBJ2-7, with D tentatively TRBD1 or TRBD2 (5 bases each). The V and J ends lost 5 bases and 0 bases respectively, with 20 bases between them. Germline V lookup: CDR1 MDHEN, CDR2 SYDVKM. The CDR3 loop spans 17 amino acids. As DNA, the CDR3 is TGTGCCAGCAGTCGGGACCCAAGAGTTGACAGCTCCTACGAGCAGTACTTC. Translated, it gives CASSRDPRVDSSYEQYF.

This clonotype showed up many times. The V gene is TRBV10-3, the J gene TRBJ1-2; D ambiguous. CDR1 ENHRY and CDR2 SYGVKD come from the germline V gene. The CDR3 is 15 amino acids. V shed 2 bases and J shed 7 bases, with 17 bases lying between them. The CDR3 DNA is TGTGCCATCAGTGAGCAGACATGGGAGGGTCGTGGCTACACCTTC. Translation gives CAISEQTWEGRGYTF.

The gene calls are TRBV12-3 or TRBV12-4 and TRBJ2-5, with D possibly being TRBD2 (5 bases). V shed 5 bases and J shed 7 bases, with 17 bases lying between them. The CDR3 totals 14 residues. CDR3 amino acids: CASSTLAGVGTQYF. The DNA of the CDR3 is TGTGCCAGCAGTACCCTAGCTGGGGTAGGGACCCAGTACTTC.

This clonotype was seen at least ten times. The CDR3 protein is CASRRGNTGELFF. In DNA form, the CDR3 reads TGTGCCAGTCGCAGGGGTAATACCGGGGAGCTGTTTTTT. The chain combines TRBV6-5 with TRBJ2-2, with a possible D match to TRBD1 (6 bases). The CDR3 covers 13 residues. CDR1 and CDR2 from the germline V gene are MNHEY and SVGAGI. The ends were cut back, 9 bases at V and 5 bases at J, with 13 bases in the middle.

This clonotype has just a few counts. The chain recombines TRBV19 with TRBJ1-6; D is unclear. Germline-derived CDR1 and CDR2 are LNHDA and SQIVND (reference sequence). The V and J ends lost 6 bases and 8 bases respectively, with 20 bases between them. There are 16 residues in the CDR3. CDR3: CASSALGGRRDSPLHF. The CDR3 DNA reads as TGTGCCAGTAGCGCCTTGGGAGGGCGGAGGGATTCACCCCTCCACTTT.

This clonotype was detected only a few times. The V gene is TRBV5-1, the J gene TRBJ2-7; 7 bases are a match to TRBD1. The CDR3 is made up of 14 amino acids. Germline CDR1 and CDR2: SGHRS and YFSETQ. The junction had 6 bases not matched to a gene; V was cut back by 2 bases and J by 4 bases. The CDR3 sequence: CASSFGTENYEQYF. Written as DNA, the CDR3 is TGCGCCAGCAGCTTTGGGACAGAGAATTACGAGCAGTACTTC.

This clonotype was found many times. This chain links TRBV7-8 with TRBJ2-7; D is possibly TRBD2 (6 bases). The germline V gene encodes CDR1 SGHVS and CDR2 FQNEAQ. This CDR3 has 16 residues. The V end lost 5 bases, the J end lost 2 bases, and 19 bases lay between the germline ends. The CDR3 reads CASSRGRAGPPYEQYF. CDR3 nucleotides: TGTGCCAGCAGCCGCGGTAGAGCGGGCCCCCCCTACGAGCAGTACTTC.

This clonotype came up many times. The rearrangement uses TRBV27 and TRBJ2-5, with 8 nucleotides matching TRBD1. Trimming removed 10 bases from V and 7 bases from J; junction bases left unmatched: 20. Per germline, CDR1 MNHEY and CDR2 SMNVEV (reference sequence). The CDR3 runs 16 residues. The CDR3 DNA sequence: TGTGCCAACCCTCCGGACAGGGTTTCTTCGGTTGGGACCCAGTACTTC. Protein sequence: CANPPDRVSSVGTQYF.

V is TRBV28 and J is TRBJ1-6, with D tentatively TRBD1 (5 bases). V lost 5 bases and J lost 5, with 10 bases in between. The germline V gene encodes CDR1 MDHEN and CDR2 SYDVKM. CDR3 length: 14 residues. CDR3 sequence (DNA): TGTGCCAGCAGTGGGACCGCGAATAATTCACCCCTCCACTTT. It is translated as CASSGTANNSPLHF.

This chain uses TRBV14 with TRBJ1-2; D is undetermined. The germline V gene encodes CDR1 SGHDN and CDR2 FVKESK. V was trimmed by 1 base and J by 0 bases, leaving 12 bases between them. This CDR3 is built from 16 residues. The CDR3 spells CASSQARTGTNYGYTF. The CDR3 nucleotides are TGTGCCAGCAGCCAAGCCCGAACCGGGACTAACTATGGCTACACCTTC.

The V gene is TRBV6-5, the J gene TRBJ1-5; D is unclear. CDR1 and CDR2 (germline): MNHEY, SVGAGI. There are 15 residues in the CDR3. Trimming cost V 0 bases and J 2 bases, with 8 bases left between them. CDR3: CASSYSWAGNQPQHF. The CDR3 bases are TGTGCCAGCAGTTACTCGTGGGCGGGCAATCAGCCCCAGCATTTT.